This T cell receptor (beta chain) was found in a study of T cell changes during pregnancy in multiple sclerosis. Here immunoSEQ multiplex PCR was the method, and the copy in TCRdb shows in-frame clones only, minus some. The table records over 30,000 clones, about 89% of them present only once. The ends were cut back, 3 bases at V and 8 bases at J, with 10 bases in the middle. CDR3 length: 12 residues. The germline gives CDR1 SGHAT, CDR2 FQNNGV. The chain couples TRBV11-2 to TRBJ1-2; weak D call: TRBD1 (6 bases). The sequence came from a female donor in good health, enrolled as a control in a pregnancy study. The sample was CD4+ T cells from peripheral blood mononuclear cells, taken in the third trimester of pregnancy. Here the CDR3 DNA reads TGTGCCAGCAGCTTCAACAGGGACGGCTACACCTTC. Residues: CASSFNRDGYTF.